The 14 T cell receptor beta chains listed next were all sequenced from one sample in a study of OX40 agonist ivuxolimab in advanced cancers. TCRdb's table, derived via immunoSEQ multiplex PCR, lists solely in-frame clones and lacks some. The table shows about 50,000 clones, with 82% occurring only once. The source material was CD4+ or CD8+ T cells sorted from blood, sampled in a trial of the OX40 agonist ivuxolimab. These receptors were obtained from an adult with an advanced solid tumor such as melanoma, head and neck, liver or kidney cancer.

CDR3 in DNA: TGTGCCAGCAGCTACGGCCGGAGGGGAGAGACCCAGTACTTC. This sequence encodes CASSYGRRGETQYF. This chain connects TRBV7-2 to TRBJ2-5, with D tentatively TRBD2 (6 bases). The V end lost 4 bases, the J end lost 4 bases, and 13 bases lay between the germline ends. The CDR3 sequence is 14 residues long. The V gene's germline CDR1 is SGHTA and CDR2 FQGNSA.

The CDR3 sequence is CASSPDGRYTDTQYF. CDR3 bases: TGTGCCAGCAGCCCGGATGGCAGATATACAGATACGCAGTATTTT. The rearrangement joins TRBV7-3 to TRBJ2-3; D is ambiguous. Trimming stripped 5 bases from V and 3 bases from J, with 15 bases between. This CDR3 is built from 15 residues. Per germline, CDR1 SGHTA and CDR2 FQGTGA.

This chain joins TRBV2 and TRBJ2-7, with D unclear. Germline CDR1 is SNHLY and CDR2 is FYNNEI. Deletions cut 8 bases from V and 6 bases from J, with 11 bases between. The CDR3 spans 11 residues. The CDR3 DNA is TGTGCCAGCCGCGGATTTTCCGAGCAGTACTTC. Protein product: CASRGFSEQYF.

The rearrangement uses TRBV6-5 and TRBJ1-2, with D possibly matching TRBD1 (6 bases). V gave up 0 bases and J gave up 3 bases, with 11 bases separating them. This CDR3 has 15 amino acids. The germline CDR1 and CDR2 sequences are MNHEY and SVGAGI. CDR3 sequence (DNA): TGTGCCAGCAGTTACTCGAGGCAGGGGCACTATGGCTACACCTTC. Translation gives CASSYSRQGHYGYTF.

The chain couples TRBV7-2 to TRBJ2-5; 14 bases are shared with TRBD2. The DNA end favors TRBJ2-7, so the J call may be wrong. The germline V gene has CDR1 SGHTA and CDR2 FQGNSA. The CDR3 has 17 amino acids. CDR3 DNA sequence: TGTGCCAGCAGCTTAAGGACTAGCGGGGGGAATCCCTACGAGCAGTACTTC. This codes for CASSLRTSGGNPYEQYF.

The chain employs TRBV4-2 and TRBJ2-3; 8 nucleotides agree with TRBD1. CDR3 length equals 16 residues. Germline CDR1 and CDR2: LGHNA and YNFKEQ. V was clipped by 0 bases and J by 5 bases; unmatched bases: 7. CDR3 protein: CASSQEGQGARDTQYF. For the CDR3, the DNA is TGTGCCAGCAGCCAAGAAGGCCAGGGGGCTCGAGATACGCAGTATTTT.

The CDR3, as DNA: TGTGCCACCAGCAGACACGAAAGGGAGGTCTACACCTTC. As protein: CATSRHEREVYTF. This sequence joins TRBV15 and TRBJ1-2; no clear D gene. The germline V gene encodes CDR1 LNHNV and CDR2 YYDKDF (reference sequence). CDR3 length equals 13 residues. The ends were cut back, 2 bases at V and 10 bases at J, with 14 bases in the middle.

Comment on this clone: This may be a read error, as it is one base from a much larger clone. The chain recombines TRBV15 with TRBJ2-7, with D possibly being TRBD2 (6 bases). V lost 7 bases, J lost 6 bases, and 19 bases lay in between. This CDR3 contains 14 residues. Germline CDR1 reads LNHNV; CDR2 reads YYDKDF (reference sequence). CDR3 protein: CATTLGGKVSEQYF. The CDR3 DNA reads as TGTGCCACCACCCTTGGGGGGAAAGTTTCCGAGCAGTACTTC.

V and J are TRBV4-1 and TRBJ1-3, with 8 positions matching TRBD1. Per germline, CDR1 MGHRA and CDR2 YSYEKL. The CDR3 extends over 16 amino acids. The V segment lost 1 base and the J segment 4 bases; nucleotides outside the gene matches: 6. The CDR3 DNA reads as TGCGCCAGCAGCCAAGGGACAGGGAGTTCCGGAAACACCATATATTTT. It is translated as CASSQGTGSSGNTIYF.

The chain recombines TRBV2 with TRBJ1-2; maybe TRBD1 (6 bases). This CDR3 comprises 14 residues. Per germline, CDR1 SNHLY and CDR2 FYNNEI. V was trimmed by 6 bases and J by 8 bases, leaving 19 bases between them. The CDR3 region is CASSVLGQGNGYTF. In nucleotides, the CDR3 is TGTGCCAGCAGCGTCCTCGGGCAGGGGAACGGCTACACCTTC.

The chain carries TRBV5-8 and TRBJ1-4; D remains ambiguous. Germline values: CDR1 SGHTS, CDR2 YDEGEE. This CDR3 is 17 amino acids long. Trimming took off 0 bases at V and 0 bases at J, with 12 bases between the two ends. The CDR3 loop reads CASSLGRTVATNEKLFF. The DNA for the CDR3 is TGTGCCAGCAGCTTGGGGAGGACGGTCGCAACTAATGAAAAACTGTTTTTT.

This chain connects TRBV7-9 to TRBJ1-3; D gene unclear. The CDR3 covers 15 residues. Trimming stripped 5 bases from V and 4 bases from J, with 15 bases between. The germline gives CDR1 SEHNR, CDR2 FQNEAQ (reference sequence). The CDR3 loop reads CASSPPFRLGNTIYF. The CDR3 nucleotides read TGTGCCAGCAGCCCCCCTTTCAGATTGGGAAACACCATATATTTT.

The chain has TRBV6-1 and TRBJ1-3; D gene unclear. From germline, CDR1 is MNHNS and CDR2 SASEGT. The germline V and J ends were trimmed by 7 bases and 0 bases, with 10 bases remaining between them. This CDR3 region has 14 residues. Here the CDR3 reads CASNSGSSGNTIYF. The CDR3 DNA reads as TGTGCCAGCAATTCCGGAAGCTCTGGAAACACCATATATTTT.

This clone was detected once. The CDR3 here is CASSPTGTEGETQYF. The DNA of the CDR3 is TGTGCCAGCAGCCCAACCGGGACCGAGGGGGAGACCCAGTACTTC. The chain couples TRBV7-3 to TRBJ2-5; D could derive from TRBD1 or TRBD2 (5 bases each). Germline CDR1 is SGHTA and CDR2 is FQGTGA. Trimming pared 5 bases from V and 5 bases from J, leaving 18 bases between. The CDR3 spans 15 residues.